This T cell receptor beta chain was identified during a study of blood T cell repertoires in COVID-19. Authors' methods: Estimated nucleated cell counts came from reference gene primer amplification. Data came from immunoSEQ multiplex PCR; TCRdb stores just in-frame clones and leaves some out. V, J and clone size reflect that table, while D and trimming were determined from the DNA. The top ten hold 14% of the sample, which has about 53,000 clones, roughly four fifths seen once. CDR1 and CDR2 from the germline V gene are KGHSH and LQKENI. The CDR3 runs to 15 residues. After removal of 6 bases from V and 4 bases from J, the junction contained 11 bases not matched to a gene.

The source is a human donor in a cohort sampled during active COVID-19. V and J are TRBV18 and TRBJ1-2; 7 nucleotides agree with TRBD1. Material for sequencing was peripheral blood. The CDR3 loop reads CASSPQGEAIYGYTF. In DNA form, the CDR3 reads TGTGCCAGCTCCCCTCAGGGGGAGGCTATCTATGGCTACACCTTC.